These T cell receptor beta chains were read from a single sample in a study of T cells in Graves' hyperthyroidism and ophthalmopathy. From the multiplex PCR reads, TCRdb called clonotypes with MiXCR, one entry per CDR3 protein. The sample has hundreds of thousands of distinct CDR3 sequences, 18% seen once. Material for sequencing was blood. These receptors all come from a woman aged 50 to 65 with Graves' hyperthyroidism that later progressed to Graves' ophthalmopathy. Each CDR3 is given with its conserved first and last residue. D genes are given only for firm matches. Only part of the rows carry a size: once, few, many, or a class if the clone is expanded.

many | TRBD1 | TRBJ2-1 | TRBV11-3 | CASSFRQGTGNEQFF | TGTGCCAGCAGCTTCAGACAGGGGACGGGCAATGAGCAGTTCTTC
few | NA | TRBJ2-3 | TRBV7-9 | CASRLRRAGRADTQYF | TGTGCCAGCAGACTTCGGCGGGCAGGGCGGGCAGATACGCAGTATTTT
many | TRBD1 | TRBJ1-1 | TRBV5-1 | CASSVPRGEGEAFF | TGCGCCAGCAGCGTGCCCAGGGGGGAAGGTGAAGCTTTCTTT
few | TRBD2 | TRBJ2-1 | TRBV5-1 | CASSLDSGTRSTSEQFF | TGCGCCAGCAGCTTGGATTCCGGGACTAGATCCACCAGTGAGCAGTTCTTC
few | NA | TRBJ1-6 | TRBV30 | CAWSERHLSYSPLHF | TGTGCCTGGAGTGAGAGGCACCTTTCTTATTCACCCCTCCACTTT
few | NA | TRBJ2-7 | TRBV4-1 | CASSQIVAESSYEQYF | TGCGCCAGCAGCCAAATTGTCGCAGAGAGCTCCTACGAGCAGTACTTC
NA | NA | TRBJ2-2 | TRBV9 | CASSARGQNTGELFF | TGTGCCAGCAGCGCCCGGGGCCAGAACACCGGGGAGCTGTTTTTT
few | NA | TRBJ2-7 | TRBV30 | CAWSVLGGHYEQYF | TGTGCCTGGAGTGTACTGGGGGGGCACTACGAGCAGTACTTC
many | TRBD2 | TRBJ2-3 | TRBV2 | CASREVAGDTDTQYF | TGTGCCAGCAGGGAAGTAGCGGGTGACACAGATACGCAGTATTTT
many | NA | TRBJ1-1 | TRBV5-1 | CASSLVGSMNTEAFF | TGCGCCAGCAGCTTGGTGGGCAGTATGAACACTGAAGCTTTCTTT
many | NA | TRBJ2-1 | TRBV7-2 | CASSLKARVGEQFF | TGTGCCAGCAGCTTAAAGGCGCGTGTTGGTGAGCAGTTCTTC
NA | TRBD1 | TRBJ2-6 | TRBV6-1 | CASGDSSGANVLTF | TGTGCCAGCGGGGACAGCTCTGGGGCCAACGTCCTGACTTTC
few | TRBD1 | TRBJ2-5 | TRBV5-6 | CASSYRGNGGETQYF | TGTGCCAGCAGCTACAGGGGGAATGGTGGAGAGACCCAGTACTTC
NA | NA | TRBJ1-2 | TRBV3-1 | CASSQGQYLGYTF | TGTGCCAGCAGCCAAGGACAGTATCTGGGCTACACCTTC
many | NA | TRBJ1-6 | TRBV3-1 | CASSQVSQGENSPLHF | TGTGCCAGCAGCCAAGTTTCACAGGGTGAAAATTCACCCCTCCACTTT
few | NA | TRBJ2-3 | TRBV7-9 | CASSSGGTSASTDTQYF | TGTGCCAGCAGCTCAGGTGGGACTTCCGCTAGCACAGATACGCAGTATTTT
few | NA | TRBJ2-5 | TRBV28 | CASRPQRQYQETQYF | TGTGCCAGCCGACCACAGCGACAGTACCAAGAGACCCAGTACTTC
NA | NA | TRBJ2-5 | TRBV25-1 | CASSEDGGYSGNYQETQYF | TGTGCCAGCAGTGAGGATGGGGGCTATAGCGGAAATTACCAAGAGACCCAGTACTTC
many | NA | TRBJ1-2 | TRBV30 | CAWSVSQNYGYTF | TGTGCCTGGAGTGTATCTCAAAACTATGGCTACACCTTC
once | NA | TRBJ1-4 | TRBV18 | CASSAGSAGHEKLFF | TGTGCCAGCTCGGCCGGTTCCGCAGGGCACGAAAAACTGTTTTTT
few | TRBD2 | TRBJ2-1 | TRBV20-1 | CSARDGTKDDLVYNEQFF | TGCAGTGCTAGAGATGGGACTAAGGATGATTTGGTGTACAATGAGCAGTTCTTC
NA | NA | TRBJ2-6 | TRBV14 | CASSPTPDPGANVLTF | TGTGCCAGCAGCCCTACCCCAGATCCTGGGGCCAACGTCCTGACTTTC
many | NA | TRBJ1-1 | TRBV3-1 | CASSQANRETFF | TGTGCCAGCAGCCAAGCAAACAGGGAGACTTTCTTT
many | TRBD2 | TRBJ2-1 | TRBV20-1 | CSAPASGFNEQFF | TGCAGTGCTCCAGCTAGCGGCTTTAATGAGCAGTTCTTC
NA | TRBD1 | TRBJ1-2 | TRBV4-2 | CASSQGQEGYTF | TGTGCCAGCAGCCAGGGACAGGAAGGCTACACCTTC
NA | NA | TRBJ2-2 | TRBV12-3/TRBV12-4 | CASRGPGAGELFF | TGTGCCAGCAGGGGACCGGGGGCCGGGGAGCTGTTTTTT
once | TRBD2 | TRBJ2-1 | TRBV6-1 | CASSEGAGTNHNEQFF | TGTGCCAGCAGTGAAGGGGCAGGGACTAACCACAATGAGCAGTTCTTC
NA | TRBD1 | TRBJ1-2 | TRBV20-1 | CSAEGGARGYTF | TGCAGTGCTGAAGGGGGCGCGCGGGGCTACACCTTC
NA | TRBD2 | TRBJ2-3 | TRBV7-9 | CASRTTSGARASTDTQYF | TGTGCCAGCAGGACGACTAGCGGGGCCAGGGCCAGCACAGATACGCAGTATTTT
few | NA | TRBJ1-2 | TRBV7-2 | CASSFQGGYGYTF | TGTGCCAGCAGCTTCCAGGGAGGCTATGGCTACACCTTC
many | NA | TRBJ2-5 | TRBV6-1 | CASSPLGRETQYF | TGTGCCAGCAGTCCTTTGGGGCGGGAGACCCAGTACTTC
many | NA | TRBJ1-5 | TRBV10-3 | CAISEGNSNQPQHF | TGTGCCATCAGTGAGGGGAATAGCAATCAGCCCCAGCATTTT
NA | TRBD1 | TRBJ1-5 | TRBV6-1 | CASSRQGSDQPQHF | TGTGCCAGCAGTCGACAGGGTTCCGATCAGCCCCAGCATTTT
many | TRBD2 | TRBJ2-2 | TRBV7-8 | CASSLGLAGGYTGELFF | TGTGCCAGCAGCTTGGGACTAGCGGGGGGGTACACCGGGGAGCTGTTTTTT
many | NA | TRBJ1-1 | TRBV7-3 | CASRQTGKVDPAFF | TGTGCCAGCAGACAAACAGGAAAAGTAGATCCAGCTTTCTTT
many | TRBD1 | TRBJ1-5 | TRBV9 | CASSSDRDSNQPQHF | TGTGCCAGCAGCTCGGACAGGGATAGCAATCAGCCCCAGCATTTT
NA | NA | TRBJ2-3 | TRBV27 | CASSHPPGRVQDTQYF | TGTGCCAGCAGTCATCCACCGGGACGGGTTCAGGATACGCAGTATTTT
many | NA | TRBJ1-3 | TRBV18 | CASSEGAGGSGNTIYF | TGTGCCAGCTCGGAGGGAGCGGGAGGCTCTGGAAACACCATATATTTT
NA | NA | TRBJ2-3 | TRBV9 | CASSVEDNTDTQYF | TGTGCCAGCAGCGTTGAGGACAACACAGATACGCAGTATTTT
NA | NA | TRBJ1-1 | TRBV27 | CTSSLGQNTEAFF | TGTACCAGCAGTTTGGGACAGAACACTGAAGCTTTCTTT
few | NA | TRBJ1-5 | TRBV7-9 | CASSRTEGNQPQHF | TGTGCCAGCAGCCGGACGGAGGGTAATCAGCCCCAGCATTTT
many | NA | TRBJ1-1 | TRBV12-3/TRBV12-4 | CASSLLGAATEAFF | TGTGCCAGCAGTTTGCTGGGGGCGGCCACTGAAGCTTTCTTT
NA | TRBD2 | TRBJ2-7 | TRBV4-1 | CASSQGGLADEQYF | TGCGCCAGCAGCCAAGGGGGACTAGCTGACGAGCAGTACTTC
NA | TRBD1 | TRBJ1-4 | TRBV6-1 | CASSLSRDSEKLFF | TGTGCCAGCAGTTTAAGCCGGGACAGTGAAAAACTGTTTTTT
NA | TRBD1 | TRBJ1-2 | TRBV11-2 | CASSLEGGPGGYTF | TGTGCCAGCAGCCTCGAAGGGGGCCCGGGTGGCTACACCTTC
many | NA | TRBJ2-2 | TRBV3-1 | CASSQDLDTGELFF | TGTGCCAGCAGCCAAGATCTTGACACCGGGGAGCTGTTTTTT
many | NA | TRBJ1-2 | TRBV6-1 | CASRYGGNYGYTF | TGTGCCAGCAGATACGGGGGCAACTATGGCTACACCTTC
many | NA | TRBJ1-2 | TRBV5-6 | CASSLGLQANYGYTF | TGTGCCAGCAGCTTAGGTCTGCAGGCTAACTATGGCTACACCTTC
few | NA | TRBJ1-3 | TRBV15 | CATSRASRSSGNTIYF | TGTGCCACCAGCAGAGCCAGCAGGAGCTCTGGAAACACCATATATTTT
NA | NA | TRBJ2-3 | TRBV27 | CASLNRPGQGGDTQYF | TGTGCCAGCCTAAATAGACCCGGGCAAGGCGGAGATACGCAGTATTTT
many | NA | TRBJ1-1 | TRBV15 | CATSRSPARGTEAFF | TGTGCCACCAGCAGATCCCCTGCCCGAGGCACTGAAGCTTTCTTT
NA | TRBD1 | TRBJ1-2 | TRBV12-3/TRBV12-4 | CASSPDQDRGWTF | TGTGCCAGCAGCCCGGATCAAGACAGGGGGTGGACCTTC
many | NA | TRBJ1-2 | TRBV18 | CASSPPGTYGYTF | TGTGCCAGCTCACCCCCCGGGACGTATGGCTACACCTTC
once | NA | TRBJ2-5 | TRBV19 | CASSIGRTVGLQTQYF | TGTGCCAGTAGTATAGGAAGGACGGTGGGCCTTCAGACCCAGTACTTC